This T cell receptor (beta chain) was captured in a study of blood T cell repertoires in COVID-19. The wider study: Specimens from acute and convalescent COVID-19 originated in the United States, Italy and Spain.

As processed by the authors: Estimation of nucleated cell counts was performed using reference gene primer amplification. The table came from immunoSEQ multiplex PCR; TCRdb's copy has only in-frame clones and leaves some out. V and J calls and clone size come straight from that table; D and trimming were deduced from the DNA. The sample has over 40,000 clones, 70% to 90% seen once. Trimming pared 3 bases from V and 2 bases from J, leaving 12 bases between. The CDR3 has 14 residues. Germline V gene sequence: CDR1 SGHDT, CDR2 YYEEEE. Sequencing was performed on peripheral blood. The chain has TRBV5-6 and TRBJ2-7, with D possibly matching TRBD2 (6 bases). This TCR was recovered from a man aged 80 or over with active COVID-19. The CDR3 nucleotides read TGTGCCAGCAGCTGGGGGGACTCAGCCTACGAGCAGTACTTC. It encodes CASSWGDSAYEQYF.